This T cell receptor beta chain came from a study of vaccination effects on CD4 cells after COVID-19. The wider study: All study participants received two doses of BNT162b2 or mRNA-1273 vaccine. There were a couple of convalescent patients who gave samples 16 days and one week before vaccination.

For this clone: Its antigen remains unknown.

Method: immunoSEQ multiplex PCR; TCRdb's copy keeps in-frame clones and lacks some. The data show about 70,000 clones, 73% seen once. Antigen-specific CD4+ T cells were first expanded with viral peptide pools by the ViraFEST assay and only then sequenced. The authors isolated CD4+ T cells after 10 days of culture. Confirmation by PCR established that the person had SARS-CoV-2 infection between March and December 2020. After about 2 million PBMC were placed in each well, they were cultured with around 10 IU/ml IL-2 and roughly 10 ug/ml peptides. The source was CD4+ T cells from PBMCs cultured with HIV peptides, collected before COVID-19 vaccination. Subset reported: HIV-1 Nef peptide pool negative control/reference culture. This clonotype was sampled from a human donor who had a prior SARS-CoV-2 infection.

CDR3 in DNA: TGTGCCAGCAGCCGCGGACTAGCGGGAGCTTCGGTTAATGAGCAGTTCTTC. Protein sequence: CASSRGLAGASVNEQFF. The V gene is TRBV6-2 or TRBV6-3, the J gene TRBJ2-1; TRBD2 agrees at 13 bases. The CDR3 totals 17 residues. Germline V lookup: CDR1 MNHEY, CDR2 SVGEGT. The V segment lost 6 bases and the J segment 7 bases; nucleotides outside the gene matches: 12.